The 25 T cell receptor beta chains below were found in one sample sequenced in a study of cytomegalovirus exposure and HLA in healthy donors. The PCR used 60 Vbeta and 13 Jbeta primers. Assay used: immunoSEQ multiplex PCR; TCRdb lists only in-frame clones, some missing. The sample has approximately 90,000 clones; approximately 80% are singletons. Sequenced input: PBMCs. The receptors come from a man aged 40-50 years in good health and CMV-seronegative.

In its sample, this clone was seen a few times. This chain connects TRBV19 to TRBJ1-2; 9 nucleotides line up with TRBD1. Germline CDR1 LNHDA, CDR2 SQIVND (reference sequence). The CDR3 sequence is 14 residues long. The trim removed 6 bases at V and 3 bases at J, leaving 5 bases unmatched. CDR3 sequence (DNA): TGTGCCAGTAGAAACAGGGGGCGTGACTATGGCTACACCTTC. Its protein is CASRNRGRDYGYTF.

V and J are TRBV6-1 and TRBJ1-1, with TRBD1 matching over 7 bases. Germline V gene lookup returns CDR1 MNHNS and CDR2 SASEGT. The CDR3 is 16 residues long. Trimming at V came to 2 bases and at J to 3 bases, leaving 9 bases not matched to a gene. As DNA, the CDR3 is TGTGCCAGCAGTGAACAACCGCAGGGGGAGGACACTGAAGCTTTCTTT. Translation: CASSEQPQGEDTEAFF.

The V and J genes are TRBV7-7 and TRBJ2-2; a weak D match, TRBD1 (5 bases). Germline lookup yields CDR1 SSHAT and CDR2 FNYEAQ (reference sequence). The CDR3 contains 13 residues. V dropped 3 bases and J dropped 7 bases, with 9 bases sitting between them. The DNA for the CDR3 is TGTGCCAGCAGCTTCATGACAGACGGGGAGCTGTTTTTT. It codes for CASSFMTDGELFF.

The CDR3 coding sequence is TGTGCCAGCAGCAATAAACAGGGGGCCCTCTACGAGCAGTACTTC. It yields the protein CASSNKQGALYEQYF. The chain joins TRBV27 to TRBJ2-5, with 9 bases fitting TRBD1. The DNA end lines up better with TRBJ2-7; the J call may be wrong. CDR3 size: 15 residues. The germline V gene has CDR1 MNHEY and CDR2 SMNVEV (reference sequence).

In this sample, this clone turned up a few times. This chain joins TRBV18 and TRBJ2-6, with TRBD1 as a possible D gene (6 bases). Between the trimmed V and J ends, which lost 2 bases and 3 bases, there was a span of 8 bases. This CDR3 region has 15 residues. The germline V gene has CDR1 KGHSH and CDR2 LQKENI. The CDR3 loop is CASSPRGYGANVLTF. The CDR3, as DNA: TGTGCCAGCTCACCAAGGGGGTATGGGGCCAACGTCCTGACTTTC.

The chain joins TRBV5-1 to TRBJ2-2; a possible D gene is TRBD2 (5 bases). The germline CDR1 and CDR2 sequences are SGHRS and YFSETQ. The CDR3 length is 13 residues. Between the trimmed V and J ends, which lost 4 bases and 4 bases, there was a span of 8 bases. The chain's CDR3 is CASSEGGTGELFF. The CDR3 DNA sequence: TGCGCCAGCAGCGAGGGCGGCACCGGGGAGCTGTTTTTT.

The chain carries TRBV23-1 and TRBJ2-3; a weak D match, TRBD2 (5 bases). TRBV23-1 is an ORF; its function is uncertain. The CDR3 has 18 amino acids. The ends were cut back, 2 bases at V and 2 bases at J, with 20 bases in the middle. The CDR3, as DNA: TGCGCCAGCAGTCAAGAGAAGGTGGGAGCACAACTCACAGATACGCAGTATTTT. Translating gives CASSQEKVGAQLTDTQYF.

CDR3 region: CASSQGQGNTEAFF. In nucleotides, the CDR3 is TGCGCCAGCAGCCAAGGCCAGGGCAACACTGAAGCTTTCTTT. This chain joins TRBV4-3 and TRBJ1-1, with D possibly TRBD1 on 5 matching bases. Trimming shortened V by 1 base and J by 2 bases, and 8 bases separated the two germline ends. Per the germline V gene, CDR1 is LGHNA and CDR2 is YSLEER. CDR3 length: 14 residues.

The V and J genes are TRBV28 and TRBJ1-4; TRBD1 might be the D (6 bases). The germline CDR1 and CDR2 sequences are MDHEN and SYDVKM. V lost 9 bases to trimming and J lost 13 bases, with 21 bases between them. This CDR3 is built from 13 residues. CDR3 DNA sequence: TGTGCCAGTACACCCAATTTCAGGGGTAGACTGTTTTTT. Its protein product is CASTPNFRGRLFF.

Only one count was recorded for this clone. The rearrangement uses TRBV29-1 and TRBJ1-2; D not certain. This CDR3 is built from 11 residues. Trimming took 4 bases from V and 3 from J, leaving 6 bases between them. Germline CDR1 SQVTM, CDR2 ANQGSEA. The DNA of the CDR3 is TGCAGCGTTGTACAGTACTATGGCTACACCTTC. Translated: CSVVQYYGYTF. Complete variable domain (other parts from reference TRBV29-1 and TRBJ1-2): SAVISQKPSRDICQRGTSLTIQCQVDSQVTMMFWYRQQPGQSLTLIATANQGSEATYESGFVIDKFPISRPNLTFSTLTVSNMSPEDSSIYLCSVVQYYGYTFGSGTRLTVV.

This clone was found a few times. This rearrangement joins TRBV30 to TRBJ1-5; unclear D gene. The germline CDR1 and CDR2 sequences are GTSNPN and SVGIG (reference sequence). The germline V and J ends were trimmed by 0 bases and 0 bases, with 3 bases remaining between them. The CDR3 length is 13 residues. This chain's CDR3 is CAWSVSSNQPQHF. DNA of the CDR3: TGTGCCTGGAGTGTCAGTAGCAATCAGCCCCAGCATTTT.

V is TRBV28 and J is TRBJ2-3; 7 nucleotides match TRBD1. The CDR3 contains 15 residues. Germline-derived CDR1 and CDR2 are MDHEN and SYDVKM. Losses at the gene ends were 3 bases for V and 3 bases for J; bases not matched to a gene: 6. CDR3 region: CASSLGQLRTDTQYF. In DNA, the CDR3 is TGTGCCAGCAGTTTGGGACAGCTGAGGACAGATACGCAGTATTTT. The full variable domain, in which reference TRBV28 and TRBJ2-3 provide the parts outside the CDR3, is DVKVTQSSRYLVKRTGEKVFLECVQDMDHENMFWYRQDPGLGLRLIYFSYDVKMKEKGDIPEGYSVSREKKERFSLILESASTNQTSMYLCASSLGQLRTDTQYFGPGTRLTVL.

The rearrangement uses TRBV7-2 and TRBJ2-7; 13 bases align to TRBD2. CDR3 length equals 15 residues. Per the germline V gene, CDR1 is SGHTA and CDR2 is FQGNSA. V gave up 2 bases and J gave up 5 bases; unmatched junction bases: 3. CDR3 sequence reads: CASSLRTSGGDEQYF. CDR3 DNA: TGTGCCAGCAGCTTAAGGACTAGCGGGGGTGACGAGCAGTACTTC.

The chain uses TRBV9 and TRBJ1-2; D unresolved. Germline V gives CDR1 SGDLS, CDR2 YYNGEE. The CDR3 sequence is 14 residues long. V lost 0 bases, J lost 2 bases, and 8 bases lay in between. The CDR3 nucleotides read TGTGCCAGCAGCGTAGAGGAGGGAAACTATGGCTACACCTTC. It yields the protein CASSVEEGNYGYTF.

The CDR3 reads CASSLGDRGPGYTF. As DNA, the CDR3 is TGCGCCAGCAGCTTGGGCGACAGGGGGCCAGGCTACACCTTC. The chain recombines TRBV5-1 with TRBJ1-2, with 10 bases matching TRBD1. The CDR3 runs 14 residues. Unmatched junction bases numbered 4, after V lost 0 bases and J lost 8 bases. Germline V gene data show CDR1 as SGHRS and CDR2 as YFSETQ.

The V gene is TRBV7-2, the J gene TRBJ2-3; the match to TRBD2 covers 8 bases. The V gene's germline CDR1 is SGHTA and CDR2 FQGNSA. Trimming took 4 bases from V and 4 from J; bases not matched to a gene: 7. The CDR3 contains 15 residues. DNA of the CDR3: TGTGCCAGCAGCTGGTCCGGGGGGGCCGCAGATACGCAGTATTTT. The encoded protein is CASSWSGGAADTQYF.

This chain uses TRBV7-3 with TRBJ1-2; D is perhaps TRBD1 (5 bases). V was pared by 0 bases and J by 8 bases, with 34 bases between. Germline V gene sequence: CDR1 SGHTA, CDR2 FQGTGA. CDR3 length: 21 residues. The CDR3 nucleotides read TGTGCCAGCAGCTTAACGGGTCGGAGTGGGTTCAGGGCCACCCACGGTGAGGGCTACACCTTC. Protein sequence: CASSLTGRSGFRATHGEGYTF.

This clone has a single count. J is TRBJ1-4 and V is TRBV6-6; no clear D gene. V lost 2 bases, J lost 8 bases, and 12 bases lay in between. The CDR3 runs 14 residues. Per germline, CDR1 MNHNY and CDR2 SVGAGI (reference sequence). CDR3 nucleotide sequence: TGTGCCAGCAGTTACCTCGATAACTCAGAAAAACTGTTTTTT. Encoded protein: CASSYLDNSEKLFF.

This chain's CDR3 is CASSPRQGGYGYTF. CDR3 DNA sequence: TGTGCCAGCAGCCCAAGACAGGGGGGCTATGGCTACACCTTC. This rearrangement joins TRBV7-2 to TRBJ1-2, with 9 bases identical to TRBD1. The CDR3 is 14 amino acids. Germline trimming cut 5 bases from V and 4 bases from J; bases unmatched to any gene: 5. CDR1 and CDR2 from the germline V gene are SGHTA and FQGNSA.

The V call is TRBV6-5, the J call TRBJ1-5; D gene unclear. Looked up from germline, CDR1 is MNHEY and CDR2 is SVGAGI. CDR3 length equals 15 residues. The V gene lost 0 bases and the J gene lost 5 bases, with 11 bases spanning the gap. CDR3 in DNA: TGTGCCAGCAGTTACTCGAGGGAGTTGGATCAGCCCCAGCATTTT. The encoded protein is CASSYSRELDQPQHF.

A single count supports this clone. The chain couples TRBV7-7 to TRBJ2-3; 9 positions agree with TRBD2. V trimming: 5 bases; J trimming: 3 bases; junction bases outside the gene matches: 21. The CDR3 sequence is 20 residues long. From germline, CDR1 is SSHAT and CDR2 FNYEAQ (reference sequence). This CDR3 reads CASSATPLFAGGPVTDTQYF. The CDR3 DNA reads as TGTGCCAGCAGCGCGACGCCCCTATTCGCGGGGGGGCCAGTTACAGATACGCAGTATTTT.

The J gene is TRBJ1-4, the V gene TRBV29-1; possibly TRBD1 for D (6 bases). Trimming stripped 3 bases from V and 9 bases from J, with 11 bases between. CDR3 length: 12 amino acids. Per germline, CDR1 SQVTM and CDR2 ANQGSEA. The CDR3 nucleotides are TGCAGCGTTGAGTCAGGGGATCAAAAACTGTTTTTT. Translation gives CSVESGDQKLFF. The complete variable domain, with remaining parts taken from reference TRBV29-1 and TRBJ1-4, reads SAVISQKPSRDICQRGTSLTIQCQVDSQVTMMFWYRQQPGQSLTLIATANQGSEATYESGFVIDKFPISRPNLTFSTLTVSNMSPEDSSIYLCSVESGDQKLFFGSGTQLSVL.

This chain links TRBV15 with TRBJ2-5, with TRBD2 identical over 7 bases. Germline V lookup: CDR1 LNHNV, CDR2 YYDKDF (reference sequence). The CDR3 is 14 amino acids. The junction had 8 bases not matched to a gene; V was cut back by 5 bases and J by 5 bases. The CDR3 loop reads CATSLSTSTETQYF. CDR3 coding DNA: TGTGCCACCAGCCTGTCGACTAGCACGGAGACCCAGTACTTC.

V usage is TRBV7-3 and J usage is TRBJ1-1; D is ambiguous. The germline gives CDR1 SGHTA, CDR2 FQGTGA. The CDR3 is 16 amino acids. Trimming removed 4 bases from V and 0 bases from J, with 15 bases in between. CDR3 loop: CASSSQLVSMNTEAFF. DNA for the CDR3: TGTGCCAGCAGCTCCCAGTTGGTATCCATGAACACTGAAGCTTTCTTT.

The V gene is TRBV7-3, the J gene TRBJ2-3, with TRBD2 matching over 12 bases. The CDR3 length is 15 residues. The germline CDR1 and CDR2 sequences are SGHTA and FQGTGA. The ends lost 4 bases at V and 3 bases at J; junction bases unmatched: 2. CDR3 protein: CASSSSGGATDTQYF. CDR3 coding DNA: TGTGCCAGCAGCTCTAGCGGGGGGGCGACAGATACGCAGTATTTT.